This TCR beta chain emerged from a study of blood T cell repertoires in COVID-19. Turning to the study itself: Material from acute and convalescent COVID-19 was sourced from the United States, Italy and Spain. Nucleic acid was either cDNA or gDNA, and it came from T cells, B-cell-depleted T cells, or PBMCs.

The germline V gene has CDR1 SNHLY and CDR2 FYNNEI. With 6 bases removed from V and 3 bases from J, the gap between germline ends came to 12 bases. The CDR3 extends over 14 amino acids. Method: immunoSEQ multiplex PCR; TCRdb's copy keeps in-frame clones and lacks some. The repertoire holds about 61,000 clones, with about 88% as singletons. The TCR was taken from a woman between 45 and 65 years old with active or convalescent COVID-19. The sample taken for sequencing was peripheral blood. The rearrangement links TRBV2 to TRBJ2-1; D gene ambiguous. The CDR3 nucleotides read TGTGCCAGCAGGGAGTTCGGTTACTACAATGAGCAGTTCTTC. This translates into CASREFGYYNEQFF.